These 8 T cell receptor beta chains were sequenced from one sample in a study of siplizumab effects on memory and regulatory T cells. This table comes from immunoSEQ multiplex PCR, and its TCRdb copy is limited to in-frame clones, with some not included. The sample shows about 120,000 clones, around 94% of them seen only once. The specimen was non-Treg CD4+ T cells sorted from blood. The receptors shown here come from a human donor in good health.

The rearrangement joins TRBV10-1 to TRBJ1-2; D not resolved. The CDR3 extends over 14 amino acids. V was shortened by 4 bases and J by 0 bases, with 9 bases between the two germline ends. CDR1 WNHNN and CDR2 SYGVQD come from the germline V gene (reference sequence). The CDR3: CASSARAANYGYTF. The CDR3 DNA reads as TGCGCCAGCAGTGCCCGGGCGGCTAACTATGGCTACACCTTC.

The rearrangement joins TRBV7-2 to TRBJ1-2, with no clear D. The CDR3 totals 13 residues. The germline V gene encodes CDR1 SGHTA and CDR2 FQGNSA. V lost 3 bases, J lost 3 bases, and 8 bases lay in between. CDR3 sequence reads: CASSFTGDYGYTF. Written as DNA, the CDR3 is TGTGCCAGCAGCTTTACCGGGGACTATGGCTACACCTTC.

The V call is TRBV5-1, the J call TRBJ2-7; no reliable D call. Looked up from germline, CDR1 is SGHRS and CDR2 is YFSETQ. Trimming removed 0 bases from V and 3 bases from J, with 10 bases in between. This CDR3 is 14 amino acids long. The CDR3 DNA is TGCGCCAGCAGCTTGGTTGCCAGAGACTACGAGCAGTACTTC. As protein: CASSLVARDYEQYF.

This clone was observed a handful of times. The chain uses TRBV19 and TRBJ1-1; TRBD1 agrees at 9 bases. V lost 4 bases and J lost 4; bases outside the gene matches: 1. The germline V gene encodes CDR1 LNHDA and CDR2 SQIVND (reference sequence). The CDR3 totals 13 residues. In DNA form, the CDR3 reads TGTGCCAGTAGTACACAGGGGGCCACTGAAGCTTTCTTT. This codes for CASSTQGATEAFF. Together with reference TRBV19 and TRBJ1-1, the CDR3 gives the full variable domain: DGGITQSPKYLFRKEGQNVTLSCEQNLNHDAMYWYRQDPGQGLRLIYYSQIVNDFQKGDIAEGYSVSREKKESFPLTVTSAQKNPTAFYLCASSTQGATEAFFGQGTRLTVV.

This clone is a singleton in its sample. This rearrangement joins TRBV5-4 to TRBJ1-3, with 7 nucleotides matching TRBD1. CDR1 SGHNT and CDR2 YYREEE come from the germline V gene (reference sequence). The CDR3 runs 14 residues. The trim removed 4 bases at V and 8 bases at J, leaving 9 bases unmatched. The CDR3 protein is CASSPGGGRDTIYF. The CDR3 DNA reads as TGTGCCAGCAGCCCAGGGGGAGGGAGAGACACCATATATTTT.

The J gene is TRBJ2-7, the V gene TRBV19, with 10 bases aligning to TRBD1. This CDR3 spans 14 amino acids. V dropped 7 bases and J dropped 0; count of bases not matched to a gene: 3. Germline CDR1 reads LNHDA; CDR2 reads SQIVND (reference sequence). The CDR3 sequence: CASTRDRGSYEQYF. The DNA for the CDR3 is TGTGCCAGTACCCGGGACAGGGGCTCCTACGAGCAGTACTTC.

The chain recombines TRBV2 with TRBJ1-5; D perhaps matches TRBD1 (5 bases). The CDR3 sequence is 14 residues long. Trimming took 6 bases from V and 1 from J, leaving 10 bases between them. Germline V gives CDR1 SNHLY, CDR2 FYNNEI. The CDR3 loop is CASSPRESNQPQHF. DNA of the CDR3: TGTGCCAGCAGCCCCAGGGAAAGCAATCAGCCCCAGCATTTT. The entire variable domain, with the rest obtained from reference TRBV2 and TRBJ1-5, is as follows: EPEVTQTPSHQVTQMGQEVILRCVPISNHLYFYWYRQILGQKVEFLVSFYNNEISEKSEIFDDQFSVERPDGSNFTLKIRSTKLEDSAMYFCASSPRESNQPQHFGDGTRLSIL.

The chain has TRBV18 and TRBJ1-1, with D uncertain. Between the trimmed V and J ends, which lost 0 bases and 3 bases, there was a span of 11 bases. The CDR3 sequence is 15 residues long. Germline CDR1 is KGHSH and CDR2 is LQKENI. CDR3: CASSPPGREDTEAFF. The CDR3 DNA follows: TGTGCCAGCTCACCACCGGGAAGGGAGGACACTGAAGCTTTCTTT.